The present T cell receptor (beta chain) was sequenced within a study of cytotoxic CD8 clonotypes in ibrutinib-treated CLL. V was trimmed by 6 bases and J by 4 bases, leaving 12 bases between them. The CDR3 spans 13 residues. CDR1 MNHEY and CDR2 SMNVEV come from the germline V gene (reference sequence). Profiled with immunoSEQ multiplex PCR; TCRdb holds only in-frame clones, not every one. The table has under 150,000 clones, around four fifths seen once. This TCR derives from a human donor with chronic lymphocytic leukemia. The chain uses TRBV27 and TRBJ2-5; a possible D gene is TRBD1 (5 bases). The sample here was PBMCs, taken after 24 months of ibrutinib treatment. The CDR3 loop reads CASRGPRLETQYF. In nucleotides, the CDR3 is TGTGCCAGCAGGGGGCCAAGACTAGAGACCCAGTACTTC.